This record concerns one T cell receptor (beta chain) sequence. This clone appeared a few times. Its target antigen remains unknown. Base quality data are lacking; no much larger clone is found one base away. From each donor, a single peripheral blood sample of about 120 mL on average was drawn into heparinised tubes. Naive, central memory, regulatory and stem cell-like memory CD4+ T cells were sorted on a BD FACSAria II using a panel including CD45RO, CCR7, CD25, CD127, CD95 and CD27. All sorted populations exceeded 95% purity. PBMCs were separated immediately by Lymphoprep density gradient centrifugation and were stained directly, without being cultured. So that batch effects would be minimized, each experiment stained and sorted samples in pairs, pairing one healthy donor with one patient. This specimen belongs to a study of beta chain features in type 1 diabetes (dated by TCRdb to the late 2010s). With respect to the entire study: Patients and healthy donors did not differ in mean age, gender distribution, total cell number or subset yield. Regulatory and stem cell-like memory subsets were isolated from only 8 patients and roughly eight healthy donors, whereas naive and central memory subsets came from all 28 donors. The study compared TCRB repertoires of sorted circulating CD4+ T cell subsets between recently diagnosed type 1 diabetes patients and matched healthy donors. A total of around 110,000,000 sorted cells were examined across all samples, and RNA yield correlated strongly with the number of cells per subset.

Deletion took 6 bases off V and 4 bases off J, with a span of 8 bases between the germline ends. The CDR3 starts with the cysteine, ends with the phenylalanine, and has 12 residues. The CDR3 DNA has 36 bases and is translated from base 1. Based on the germline V gene (reference sequence), the CDR1 and CDR2 sequences are LNHDA and SQIVND. Here is what the overall study found, with its caveats: Fewer insertions and more nucleotide deletions at VDJ recombination sites were observed in patients with type 1 diabetes, implying thymic rearrangement abnormalities. Because cDNA rather than genomic DNA was sequenced, highly expressing activated cells could have been over-represented, although no difference in activation and CD3 levels was found between groups. PCR might favor shorter templates, but patient and control samples were amplified and corrected together, so any skew would affect both groups equally. Naive, central memory and regulatory TCRB repertoires appeared more similar among patients than among healthy donors. HLA sub-analyses involved small numbers of individuals, so any influence of HLA type on TCRB rearrangement remained unresolved. Type 1 diabetes patients showed a moderate but significant shortening of TCRB CDR3 length in all four CD4+ subsets.

The entire isolated RNA was reverse transcribed using the High Capacity cDNA Reverse Transcription Kit, and thus expressed TCRB transcripts were sequenced. Deep immunoSEQ sequencing was applied to naive, central memory and regulatory T cell samples, giving an average of roughly 3.5 million total reads per sample. Sorted cells were lysed in RLT buffer and RNA was extracted with DNase-treated RNeasy Micro or Mini kits, depending on cell number. Each cell subset was processed on its own to prevent cross-contamination, while patient and healthy donor samples were processed together. Using the immunoSEQ multiplex PCR, TCRB sequences were amplified from cDNA into 87-bp fragments spanning the CDR3 region. Amplicons were sequenced on the Illumina HiSeq platform. In the original analysis: Synthetic template baselines were used to correct PCR bias computationally, reads within Hamming distance 2 were collapsed together, and singletons that could not be merged were discarded. Reads were aligned against IMGT to assign V, D and J genes, CDR3 length and insertions or deletions at six rearrangement sites. Within each subset, clonotype counts were normalized to sorted cell number, and only after that were true diversity and Gini coefficients computed with the tcR R package. Repertoire sharing was quantified using the overlap coefficient calculated on TCRB nucleotide sequences. Out-of-frame TCRB sequences from naive cells were analyzed to stand in for the pre-selection repertoire. What TCRdb holds here is the immuneACCESS table cut down to in-frame rearrangements. Part of the clones is not present; checked against another copy, under half of the missing clones reflect an unresolved V gene, and the others are unexplained. That table gives V, J and clone size, and the DNA gave D and trimming. The sample profile shows approximately 470,000 clones; approximately 30% of them were found once. The top ten clonotypes cover 0.05% to 0.065% of the sample.

The sequencing sample was made of naive CD4+ T cells from blood. The sample's cell subset or site, from its label and the paper: true naive CD4+ T cells. The origin of this receptor is a man aged 18-30 years in good health. The chain couples TRBV19 to TRBJ2-3; no D gene is confidently identified. The CDR3: CASSPSADTQYF. The nucleotide sequence reads as follows: TGTGCCAGTAGCCCCTCGGCAGATACGCAGTATTTT.